These 15 T cell receptor beta chains were all obtained from the same sample, sequenced in a study of OX40 agonist ivuxolimab in advanced cancers. Data came from immunoSEQ multiplex PCR; TCRdb stores just in-frame clones and leaves some out. The data show about 64,000 clones, 75% to 95% seen once. This material consisted of CD4+ or CD8+ T cells sorted from blood, taken in a trial of the OX40 agonist ivuxolimab. These receptors were collected from an adult with an advanced solid tumor such as melanoma, head and neck, liver or kidney cancer.

This clone was recorded a few times. The chain links TRBV9 to TRBJ2-3; no clear D gene. The CDR3 spans 16 residues. V lost 0 bases and J lost 0, with 11 bases in between. From germline, CDR1 is SGDLS and CDR2 YYNGEE. In nucleotides, the CDR3 is TGTGCCAGCAGCGTAGGAGCAGATAGTAGCACAGATACGCAGTATTTT. Encoded protein: CASSVGADSSTDTQYF.

The chain links TRBV19 to TRBJ2-1; D possibly matches TRBD1 or TRBD2 (5 bases each). The V and J ends lost 8 bases and 2 bases respectively, with 10 bases between them. The CDR3 consists of 13 residues. Germline V gives CDR1 LNHDA, CDR2 SQIVND (reference sequence). The CDR3 DNA reads as TGTGCCAGTCGGGAAGGGGCCTACAATGAGCAGTTCTTC. Encoded protein: CASREGAYNEQFF.

The chain employs TRBV9 and TRBJ2-5; 10 bases map to TRBD2. The DNA end favors TRBJ2-7, so the J call may be wrong. The CDR3 sequence is 13 residues long. Per the germline V gene, CDR1 is SGDLS and CDR2 is YYNGEE. The CDR3 sequence: CASSLRTSGEQYF. The CDR3 DNA follows: TGTGCCAGCAGCCTGAGGACTAGCGGCGAGCAGTACTTC.

The V gene is TRBV9, the J gene TRBJ1-3; possibly TRBD1 for D (5 bases). Germline assignment: CDR1 SGDLS and CDR2 YYNGEE. This CDR3 contains 14 residues. With 4 bases removed from V and 1 base from J, the gap between germline ends came to 9 bases. CDR3 amino acids: CASSPRESGNTIYF. The CDR3 DNA sequence: TGTGCCAGCAGCCCCAGGGAGTCTGGAAACACCATATATTTT.

This sequence joins TRBV28 and TRBJ2-3; no clear D gene. In germline, CDR1 is MDHEN, CDR2 SYDVKM. The CDR3 covers 13 residues. V was clipped by 6 bases and J by 1 base, with 8 bases between them. CDR3 residues: CASSRAGTDTQYF. The CDR3 DNA reads as TGTGCCAGCAGCCGGGCCGGCACAGATACGCAGTATTTT.

V and J are TRBV20-1 and TRBJ2-1; D unresolved. V lost 7 bases, J lost 0 bases, and 4 bases lay in between. The CDR3 covers 11 residues. CDR1 DFQATT and CDR2 SNEGSKA come from the germline V gene (reference sequence). The CDR3 is CSGSSYNEQFF. In DNA form, the CDR3 reads TGCAGTGGCAGCTCCTACAATGAGCAGTTCTTC.

This clone was counted once. This chain's CDR3 is CASSPFGRGNTGELFF. Written as DNA, the CDR3 is TGTGCCAGCAGCCCATTCGGGAGGGGGAACACCGGGGAGCTGTTTTTT. The chain carries TRBV7-9 and TRBJ2-2, with 8 bases lining up with TRBD2. The CDR3 is 16 amino acids. V lost 5 bases, J lost 1 base, and 6 bases stayed unmatched. Per the germline V gene, CDR1 is SEHNR and CDR2 is FQNEAQ (reference sequence).

The DNA for the CDR3 is TGTGCCACCAGCAGAGAACTACTGAACGGCAATGAGCAGTTCTTC. Translating it yields CATSRELLNGNEQFF. The chain recombines TRBV15 with TRBJ2-1; the D is unclear. Germline CDR1 and CDR2: LNHNV and YYDKDF (reference sequence). Trimming left V 0 bases short and J 6 bases short, with 12 bases between. This CDR3 region has 15 residues.

Only a few counts were recorded for this clone. The rearrangement uses TRBV25-1 and TRBJ2-5; 7 bases fit TRBD1. The CDR3 runs to 16 residues. Trimming at V came to 1 base and at J to 2 bases, leaving 7 bases not matched to a gene. Germline CDR1 reads MGHDK; CDR2 reads SYGVNS. DNA of the CDR3: TGTGCCAGCAGTGAATCGGGCCGGGACAGTCAAGAGACCCAGTACTTC. Protein product: CASSESGRDSQETQYF. Drawing the rest from reference TRBV25-1 and TRBJ2-5, the complete variable domain is EADIYQTPRYLVIGTGKKITLECSQTMGHDKMYWYQQDPGMELHLIHYSYGVNSTEKGDLSSESTVSRIRTEHFPLTLESARPSHTSQYLCASSESGRDSQETQYFGPGTRLLVL.

The V and J genes are TRBV5-6 and TRBJ1-3, with 7 bases fitting TRBD1. With V trimmed by 4 bases and J by 2 bases, 3 bases remained unmatched. Germline assignment: CDR1 SGHDT and CDR2 YYEEEE. The CDR3 consists of 14 residues. The DNA for the CDR3 is TGTGCCAGCAGCAGACAGGGAACTGGAAACACCATATATTTT. This translates into CASSRQGTGNTIYF.

This clone was detected only once. The V gene is TRBV19, the J gene TRBJ2-3; the D is unclear. V gave up 6 bases and J gave up 11 bases, with 15 bases separating them. The V gene's germline CDR1 is LNHDA and CDR2 SQIVND (reference sequence). This CDR3 spans 12 amino acids. CDR3 amino acids: CASSDDVFGQYF. The DNA of the CDR3 is TGTGCCAGTAGCGATGATGTGTTCGGGCAGTATTTT.

CDR3 sequence: CASSPGAPGTGNEKLFF. CDR3 nucleotide sequence: TGTGCCAGCTCCCCTGGCGCACCCGGGACGGGTAATGAAAAACTGTTTTTT. The chain has TRBV18 and TRBJ1-4, with a possible D match to TRBD1 (5 bases). Between the trimmed V and J ends, which lost 6 bases and 4 bases, there was a span of 21 bases. Germline V lookup: CDR1 KGHSH, CDR2 LQKENI. This CDR3 has 17 amino acids.

The J gene is TRBJ2-2, the V gene TRBV7-2; D is possibly TRBD2 (5 bases). Germline-derived CDR1 and CDR2 are SGHTA and FQGNSA. The ends were cut back, 5 bases at V and 5 bases at J, with 9 bases in the middle. The CDR3 has 13 residues. The CDR3: CASSNRGTGELFF. Written as DNA, the CDR3 is TGTGCCAGCAGCAATCGAGGGACCGGGGAGCTGTTTTTT.

The V and J genes are TRBV5-4 and TRBJ2-1; no definite D call. This CDR3 spans 17 amino acids. CDR1 is SGHNT and CDR2 is YYREEE in the germline V gene (reference sequence). Trimming removed 3 bases from V and 0 bases from J, with 16 bases in between. The CDR3 coding sequence is TGTGCCAGCAGCTCGGTACTTGTCAGCAGCTCCTACAATGAGCAGTTCTTC. Translating gives CASSSVLVSSSYNEQFF.

This clone was counted once. This rearrangement joins TRBV29-1 to TRBJ2-3; the D gene is possibly TRBD1 (6 bases). With 7 bases removed from V and 1 base from J, the gap between germline ends came to 6 bases. CDR1 and CDR2 (germline): SQVTM, ANQGSEA. This CDR3 contains 11 residues. The chain's CDR3 is CSGGRTDTQYF. DNA for the CDR3: TGCAGCGGGGGGCGCACAGATACGCAGTATTTT.